A selection of T cell receptor beta chains follows, all from one sample in a study of beta chain features in type 1 diabetes. The table came from immunoSEQ multiplex PCR; TCRdb's copy has only in-frame clones and leaves some out. This sample has about 700,000 clones; around 15% occur once, and the top ten carry roughly 0.022%. The sequenced sample was naive CD4+ T cells from blood. The receptors shown here come from a man aged 18 to 29 with type 1 diabetes. CDR3s include the opening cysteine and the closing phenylalanine or tryptophan. The D gene is left open where the match is weak. Clone size is not always given. Where it is, it says once, few, many or a class for expanded clones.

v_call: TRBV12-5
j_call: TRBJ1-1
clone_size: few
d_call: TRBD1
cdr3_aa: CAGVRGGMNTEAFF
cdr3_nt: TGTGCTGGGGTACGAGGGGGCATGAACACTGAAGCTTTCTTT

v_call: TRBV6-5
j_call: TRBJ2-7
clone_size: few
d_call: .
cdr3_aa: CASRREHEQYF
cdr3_nt: TGTGCCAGCAGACGGGAGCACGAGCAGTACTTC

v_call: TRBV4-1
j_call: TRBJ2-3
clone_size: few
d_call: TRBD1
cdr3_aa: CASSHYGQGGTDTQYF
cdr3_nt: TGCGCCAGCAGCCATTACGGACAGGGTGGGACAGATACGCAGTATTTT

v_call: TRBV30
j_call: TRBJ1-1
clone_size: .
d_call: .
cdr3_aa: CAWSVSGATEAFF
cdr3_nt: TGTGCCTGGAGTGTGTCAGGGGCTACTGAAGCTTTCTTT

v_call: TRBV28
j_call: TRBJ2-3
clone_size: few
d_call: .
cdr3_aa: CASTRPDRAPGDTQYF
cdr3_nt: TGTGCCAGCACCCGACCCGACCGGGCCCCGGGAGATACGCAGTATTTT

v_call: TRBV5-1
j_call: TRBJ2-7
clone_size: few
d_call: .
cdr3_aa: CASSLEGYEQYF
cdr3_nt: TGCGCCAGCAGCTTGGAGGGGTACGAGCAGTACTTC

v_call: TRBV7-3
j_call: TRBJ1-1
clone_size: few
d_call: .
cdr3_aa: CASSPQGRAGTEAFF
cdr3_nt: TGTGCCAGCAGCCCCCAGGGAAGGGCCGGGACTGAAGCTTTCTTT

v_call: TRBV5-4
j_call: TRBJ1-1
clone_size: few
d_call: .
cdr3_aa: CASSLRDTVTEAFF
cdr3_nt: TGTGCCAGCAGCTTGAGGGACACGGTAACTGAAGCTTTCTTT

v_call: TRBV18
j_call: TRBJ1-1
clone_size: few
d_call: .
cdr3_aa: CASSPLDVLDTEAFF
cdr3_nt: TGTGCCAGCTCACCTCTGGACGTGCTGGACACTGAAGCTTTCTTT

v_call: TRBV7-6
j_call: TRBJ2-1
clone_size: .
d_call: .
cdr3_aa: CASSLLENEQFF
cdr3_nt: TGTGCCAGCAGCTTACTGGAGAATGAGCAGTTCTTC

v_call: TRBV15
j_call: TRBJ2-7
clone_size: .
d_call: .
cdr3_aa: CATSSPLVRYEQYF
cdr3_nt: TGTGCCACCAGCAGCCCCCTTGTCCGCTACGAGCAGTACTTC

v_call: TRBV11-2
j_call: TRBJ2-2
clone_size: few
d_call: TRBD1
cdr3_aa: CASTPNVGRTGGTGELFF
cdr3_nt: TGTGCCAGCACCCCTAATGTGGGTCGGACAGGGGGTACCGGGGAGCTGTTTTTT

v_call: TRBV5-1
j_call: TRBJ1-1
clone_size: few
d_call: .
cdr3_aa: CASSFGPMNTEAFF
cdr3_nt: TGCGCCAGCAGCTTTGGACCCATGAACACTGAAGCTTTCTTT

v_call: TRBV6-5
j_call: TRBJ2-2
clone_size: .
d_call: .
cdr3_aa: CASSIGQLNTGELFF
cdr3_nt: TGTGCCAGCAGTATTGGACAGCTGAACACCGGGGAGCTGTTTTTT

v_call: TRBV29-1
j_call: TRBJ2-5
clone_size: few
d_call: TRBD2
cdr3_aa: CSAGLAGGQETQYF
cdr3_nt: TGCAGCGCCGGACTAGCGGGGGGACAAGAGACCCAGTACTTC

v_call: TRBV7-6
j_call: TRBJ2-1
clone_size: .
d_call: TRBD1
cdr3_aa: CASSLLGDSNNEQFF
cdr3_nt: TGTGCCAGCAGCTTATTAGGGGACAGTAACAATGAGCAGTTCTTC